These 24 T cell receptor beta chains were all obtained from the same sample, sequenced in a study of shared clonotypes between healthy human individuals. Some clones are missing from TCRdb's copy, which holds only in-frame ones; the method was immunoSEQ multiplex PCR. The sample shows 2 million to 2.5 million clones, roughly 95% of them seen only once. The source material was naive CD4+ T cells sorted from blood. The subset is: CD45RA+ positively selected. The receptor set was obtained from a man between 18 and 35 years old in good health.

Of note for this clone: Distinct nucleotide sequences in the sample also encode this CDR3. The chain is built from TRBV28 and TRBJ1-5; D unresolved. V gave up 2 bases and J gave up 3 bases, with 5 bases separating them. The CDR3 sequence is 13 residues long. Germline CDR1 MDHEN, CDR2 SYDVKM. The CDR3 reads CASSLNFNQPQHF. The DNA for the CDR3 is TGTGCCAGCAGTTTAAATTTCAATCAGCCCCAGCATTTT.

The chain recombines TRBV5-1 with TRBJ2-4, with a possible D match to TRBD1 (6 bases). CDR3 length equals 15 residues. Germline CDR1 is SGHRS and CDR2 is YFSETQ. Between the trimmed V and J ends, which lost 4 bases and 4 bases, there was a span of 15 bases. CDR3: CASSPARGQKNIQYF. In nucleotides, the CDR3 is TGCGCCAGCAGCCCGGCCAGAGGACAGAAAAACATTCAGTACTTC.

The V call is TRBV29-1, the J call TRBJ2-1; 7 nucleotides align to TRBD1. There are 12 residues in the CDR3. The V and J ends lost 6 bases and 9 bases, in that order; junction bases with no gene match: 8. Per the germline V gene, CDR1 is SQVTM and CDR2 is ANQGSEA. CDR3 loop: CSVRQGVREQFF. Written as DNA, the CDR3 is TGCAGCGTCAGACAGGGAGTACGTGAGCAGTTCTTC.

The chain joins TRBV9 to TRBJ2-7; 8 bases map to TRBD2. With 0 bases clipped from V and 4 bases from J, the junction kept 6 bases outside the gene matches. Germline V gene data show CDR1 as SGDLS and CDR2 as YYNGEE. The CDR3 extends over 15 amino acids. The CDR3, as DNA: TGTGCCAGCAGCGTAGCTCCAGCGGGAGTTTACGAGCAGTACTTC. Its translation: CASSVAPAGVYEQYF.

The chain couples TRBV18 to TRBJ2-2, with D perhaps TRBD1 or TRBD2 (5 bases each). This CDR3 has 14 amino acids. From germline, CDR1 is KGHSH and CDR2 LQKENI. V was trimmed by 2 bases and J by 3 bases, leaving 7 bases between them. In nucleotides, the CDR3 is TGTGCCAGCTCACCATTGGGGGACACCGGGGAGCTGTTTTTT. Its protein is CASSPLGDTGELFF.

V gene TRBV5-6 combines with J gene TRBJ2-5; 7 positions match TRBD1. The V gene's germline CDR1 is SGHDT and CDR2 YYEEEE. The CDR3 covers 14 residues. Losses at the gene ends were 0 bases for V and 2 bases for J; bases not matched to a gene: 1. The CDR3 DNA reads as TGTGCCAGCAGCTTGGGGGGACAGCAAGAGACCCAGTACTTC. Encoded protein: CASSLGGQQETQYF.

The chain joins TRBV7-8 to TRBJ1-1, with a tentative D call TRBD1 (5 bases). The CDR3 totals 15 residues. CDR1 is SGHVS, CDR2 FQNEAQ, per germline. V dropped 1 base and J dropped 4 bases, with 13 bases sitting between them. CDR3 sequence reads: CASSLDQGKPTEAFF. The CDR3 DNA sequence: TGTGCCAGCAGCTTAGATCAGGGCAAACCCACTGAAGCTTTCTTT.

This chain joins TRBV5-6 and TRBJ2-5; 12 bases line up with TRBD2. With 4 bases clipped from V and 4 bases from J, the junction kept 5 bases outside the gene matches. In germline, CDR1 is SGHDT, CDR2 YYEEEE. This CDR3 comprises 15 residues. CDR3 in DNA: TGTGCCAGCAGCGGATTGACTAGCGGGGGAGAGACCCAGTACTTC. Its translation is CASSGLTSGGETQYF.

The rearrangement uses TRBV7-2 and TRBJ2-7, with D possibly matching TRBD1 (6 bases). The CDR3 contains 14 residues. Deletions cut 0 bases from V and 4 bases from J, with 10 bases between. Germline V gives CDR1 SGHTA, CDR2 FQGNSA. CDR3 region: CASSLAGTKYEQYF. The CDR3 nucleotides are TGTGCCAGCAGCTTAGCGGGGACAAAATACGAGCAGTACTTC. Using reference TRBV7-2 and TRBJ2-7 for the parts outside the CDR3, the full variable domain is GAGVSQSPSNKVTEKGKDVELRCDPISGHTALYWYRQSLGQGLEFLIYFQGNSAPDKSGLPSDRFSAERTGGSVSTLTIQRTQQEDSAVYLCASSLAGTKYEQYFGPGTRLTVT.

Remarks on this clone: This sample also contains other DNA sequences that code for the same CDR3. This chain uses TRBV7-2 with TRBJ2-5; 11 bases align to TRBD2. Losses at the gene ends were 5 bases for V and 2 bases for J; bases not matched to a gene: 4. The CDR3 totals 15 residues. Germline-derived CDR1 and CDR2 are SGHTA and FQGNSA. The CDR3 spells CASSLSGRGQETQYF. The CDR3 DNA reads TGTGCCAGCAGCCTTAGCGGGAGGGGGCAAGAGACCCAGTACTTC.

The CDR3 DNA reads as TGCGCCAGCAGTGAGTGGACAGGGTCTGGCAATCAGCCCCAGCATTTT. Residues: CASSEWTGSGNQPQHF. The V and J genes are TRBV10-2 and TRBJ1-5; 8 nucleotides line up with TRBD1. This CDR3 has 16 residues. Trimming took 1 base from V and 2 from J; bases not matched to a gene: 4. Per germline, CDR1 WSHSY and CDR2 SAAADI.

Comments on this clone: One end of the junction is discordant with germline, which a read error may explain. CDR3 sequence (DNA): TGTGCCAGCACTAACCCCCCGGGACTAGAGGGGTACTTC. This encodes CASTNPPGLEGYF. This chain joins TRBV6-6 and TRBJ1-2; maybe TRBD1 (5 bases). The CDR3 is 13 amino acids. Germline CDR1 is MNHNY and CDR2 is SVGAGI (reference sequence).

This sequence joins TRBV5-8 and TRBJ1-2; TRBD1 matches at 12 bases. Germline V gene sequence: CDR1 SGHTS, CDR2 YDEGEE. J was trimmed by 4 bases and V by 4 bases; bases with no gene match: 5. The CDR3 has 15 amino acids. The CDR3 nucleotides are TGTGCCAGCAGCCCTGGGACAGGGGGCATCTATGGCTACACCTTC. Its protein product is CASSPGTGGIYGYTF.

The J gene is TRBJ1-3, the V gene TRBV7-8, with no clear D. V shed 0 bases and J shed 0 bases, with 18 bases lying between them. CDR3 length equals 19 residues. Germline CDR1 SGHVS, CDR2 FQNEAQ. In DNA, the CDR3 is TGTGCCAGCAGCTTAGCGGATGGGCCTTACCTTACCTCTGGAAACACCATATATTTT. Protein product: CASSLADGPYLTSGNTIYF.

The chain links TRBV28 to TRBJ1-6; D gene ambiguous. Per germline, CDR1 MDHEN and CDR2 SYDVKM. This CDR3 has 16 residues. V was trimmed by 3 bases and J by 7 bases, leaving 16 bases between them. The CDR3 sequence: CASSFDRSIQNSPLHF. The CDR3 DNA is TGTGCCAGCAGTTTTGACCGGTCTATACAGAATTCACCCCTCCACTTT.

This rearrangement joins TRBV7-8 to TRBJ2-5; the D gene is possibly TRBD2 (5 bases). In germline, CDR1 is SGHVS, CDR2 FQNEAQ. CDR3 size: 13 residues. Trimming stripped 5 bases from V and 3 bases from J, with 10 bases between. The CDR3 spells CASSIGLKETQYF. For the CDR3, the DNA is TGTGCCAGCAGCATCGGACTCAAAGAGACCCAGTACTTC.

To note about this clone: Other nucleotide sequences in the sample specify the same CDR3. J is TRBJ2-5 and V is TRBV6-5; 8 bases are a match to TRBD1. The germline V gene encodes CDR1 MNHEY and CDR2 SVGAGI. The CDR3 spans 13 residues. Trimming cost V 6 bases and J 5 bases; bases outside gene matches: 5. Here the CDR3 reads CASRRTGQETQYF. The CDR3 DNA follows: TGTGCCAGCAGACGGACAGGGCAGGAGACCCAGTACTTC.

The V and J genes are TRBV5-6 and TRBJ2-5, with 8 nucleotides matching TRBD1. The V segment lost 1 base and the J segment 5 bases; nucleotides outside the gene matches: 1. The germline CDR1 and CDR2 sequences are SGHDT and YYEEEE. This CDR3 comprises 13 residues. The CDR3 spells CASSLRQGETQYF. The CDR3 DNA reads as TGTGCCAGCAGCTTGAGACAGGGGGAGACCCAGTACTTC.

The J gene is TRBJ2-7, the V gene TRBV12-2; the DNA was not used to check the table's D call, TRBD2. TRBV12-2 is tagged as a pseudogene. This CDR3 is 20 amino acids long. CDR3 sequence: CASRLIGCARGRPAGHEQYF. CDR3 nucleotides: TGTGCAAGTCGCTTAATCGGGTGTGCGCGCGGGAGGCCGGCAGGGCACGAGCAGTACTTC.

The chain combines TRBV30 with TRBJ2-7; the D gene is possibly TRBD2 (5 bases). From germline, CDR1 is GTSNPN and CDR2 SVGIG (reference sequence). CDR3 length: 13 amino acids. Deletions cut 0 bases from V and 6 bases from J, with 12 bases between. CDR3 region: CAWSVLVRGEQYF. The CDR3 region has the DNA TGTGCCTGGAGTGTTCTAGTCCGGGGCGAGCAGTACTTC. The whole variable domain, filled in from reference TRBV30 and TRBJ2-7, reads SQTIHQWPATLVQPVGSPLSLECTVEGTSNPNLYWYRQAAGRGLQLLFYSVGIGQISSEVPQNLSASRPQDRQFILSSKKLLLSDSGFYLCAWSVLVRGEQYFGPGTRLTVT.

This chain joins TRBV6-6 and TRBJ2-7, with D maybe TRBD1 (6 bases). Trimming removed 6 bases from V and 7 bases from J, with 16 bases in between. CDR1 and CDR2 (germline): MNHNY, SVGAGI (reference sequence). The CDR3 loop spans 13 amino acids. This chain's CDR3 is CASSPPATGEQYF. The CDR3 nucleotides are TGTGCCAGCAGCCCCCCCGCGACAGGAGAGCAGTACTTC.

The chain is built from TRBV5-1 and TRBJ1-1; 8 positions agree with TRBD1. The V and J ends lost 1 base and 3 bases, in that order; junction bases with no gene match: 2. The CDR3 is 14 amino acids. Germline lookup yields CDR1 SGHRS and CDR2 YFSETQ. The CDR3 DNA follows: TGCGCCAGCAGCTTGCTACAGGGGGACACTGAAGCTTTCTTT. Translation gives CASSLLQGDTEAFF.

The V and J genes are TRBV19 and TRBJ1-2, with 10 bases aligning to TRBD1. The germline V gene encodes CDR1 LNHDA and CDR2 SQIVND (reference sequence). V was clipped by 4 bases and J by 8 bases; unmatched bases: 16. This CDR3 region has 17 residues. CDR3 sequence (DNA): TGTGCCAGTAGTACTCGGGACAGGGGCCTCCAAGCGAACGGCTACACCTTC. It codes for CASSTRDRGLQANGYTF.

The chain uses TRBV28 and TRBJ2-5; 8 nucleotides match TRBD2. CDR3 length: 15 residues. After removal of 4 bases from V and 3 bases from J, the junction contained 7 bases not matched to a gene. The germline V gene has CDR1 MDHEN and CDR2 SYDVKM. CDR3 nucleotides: TGTGCCAGCAGTTCACTGGGACTAGGGGAAGAGACCCAGTACTTC. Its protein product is CASSSLGLGEETQYF.